This T cell receptor (beta chain) was documented in a study of pediatric ulcerative colitis. Study observations and caveats: Rectal repertoires separated controls, mild-moderate and acute severe colitis.

The assay was run at survey level. Only in-frame clones appear in the TCRdb table, and some are missing; sequencing was by immunoSEQ multiplex PCR. The table records around 64,000 clones, roughly nine tenths of them present only once. Notes on this clone: The antigen remains undetermined.

The material sequenced was blood. This clonotype was obtained from a boy aged 5-17 years with severe ulcerative colitis.

The CDR3 nucleotides read TGTGCCAGCAGCCAAGAATGGAGGGAGCAGTTCTTC. The encoded protein is CASSQEWREQFF. V and J are TRBV14 and TRBJ2-1; maybe TRBD2 (5 bases). This CDR3 has 12 residues. The germline V and J ends were trimmed by 0 bases and 10 bases, with 7 bases remaining between them. CDR1 SGHDN and CDR2 FVKESK come from the germline V gene.